This TCR beta chain originates from a study of OX40 agonist ivuxolimab in advanced cancers. Overall study: Each patient was given ivuxolimab into a vein every 2 weeks, at 0.01 to 10 mg/kg. Prior anti-PD-1, anti-PD-L1 or anti-CTLA-4 therapy did not bar entry, and roughly 40% had some. Of mixed ages from about 23 to 79 and averaging around 60 years, the group was approximately 84% male.

The CDR3 loop spans 15 amino acids. The V gene's germline CDR1 is SGHTA and CDR2 FQGNSA. With 5 bases removed from V and 3 bases from J, the gap between germline ends came to 14 bases. TCRdb keeps only in-frame clones here, not all; method: immunoSEQ multiplex PCR. Seen here are more than 75,000 clones, 70% to 90% observed once, and the top ten hold around 0.4%. The source was CD4+ or CD8+ T cells sorted from blood, collected in a trial of the OX40 agonist ivuxolimab. The clonotype comes from an adult with an advanced solid tumor such as melanoma, head and neck, liver or kidney cancer. The chain uses TRBV7-2 and TRBJ2-1; perhaps TRBD2 as D (6 bases). CDR3 amino acids: CASSADNGGYNEQFF. CDR3 nucleotides: TGTGCCAGCAGCGCAGATAACGGGGGCTACAATGAGCAGTTCTTC.